Sequencing of this T cell receptor beta chain was carried out in a study of CD8 T cells in Susac syndrome. RNA in amounts of roughly 0.45 to 1 ug was reverse transcribed with random hexamers. TCR beta CDR3 was amplified by immunoSEQ covering 54 Vbeta and 13 Jbeta. TCRdb reprocessed the immunoSEQ multiplex PCR reads with MiXCR, giving one entry per CDR3 protein. Of some 150,000 distinct CDR3 sequences in the sample, 95% to 96% were seen once. The germline CDR1 and CDR2 sequences are SQVTM and ANQGSEA. The CDR3 loop spans 12 amino acids. The V and J ends lost 7 bases and 2 bases, in that order; junction bases with no gene match: 3. Negative isolation was used for CD8+ and CD4+ T cells and FACS enrichment for TEMRA cells.

The rearrangement links TRBV29-1 to TRBJ1-1; 8 bases map to TRBD1. The sequence was obtained from a human donor with multiple sclerosis. The sequenced material came from CD8+ T cells from PBMCs. The CDR3 DNA sequence: TGCAGCGCTACAGGGGGAAACACTGAAGCTTTCTTT. Amino acids: CSATGGNTEAFF.